Shown below are 27 T cell receptor beta chains from a single sample sequenced in a study of blood T cell repertoires in COVID-19. Generated by immunoSEQ multiplex PCR, the TCRdb table keeps only in-frame clones and is missing some. The sample consists of 25,000 to 30,000 clones, 85% to 90% of them appearing once. The sample taken for sequencing was peripheral blood. These receptors were obtained from a man in his 70s with active COVID-19.

J is TRBJ1-1 and V is TRBV6-5; D is unclear. V lost 6 bases to trimming and J lost 10 bases, with 15 bases between them. The CDR3 is 12 residues long. Per germline, CDR1 MNHEY and CDR2 SVGAGI. CDR3 protein: CASSPDYRGAFF. In DNA, the CDR3 is TGTGCCAGCAGCCCGGACTATCGGGGAGCTTTCTTT.

The rearrangement uses TRBV9 and TRBJ2-1; 9 bases fit TRBD2. Unmatched junction bases numbered 5, after V lost 1 base and J lost 6 bases. The CDR3 consists of 15 residues. Germline V lookup: CDR1 SGDLS, CDR2 YYNGEE. The CDR3 coding sequence is TGTGCCAGCAGCGTATGGGCTAGCGGGGCCAATGAGCAGTTCTTC. It specifies CASSVWASGANEQFF. The whole variable domain, filled in from reference TRBV9 and TRBJ2-1, reads DSGVTQTPKHLITATGQRVTLRCSPRSGDLSVYWYQQSLDQGLQFLIQYYNGEERAKGNILERFSAQQFPDLHSELNLSSLELGDSALYFCASSVWASGANEQFFGPGTRLTVL.

V usage is TRBV6-2 or TRBV6-3 and J usage is TRBJ2-3; TRBD2 agrees at 10 bases. The CDR3 consists of 17 residues. The J segment lost 9 bases and the V segment lost 5 bases, leaving 17 bases of the junction unmatched. Germline CDR1 and CDR2: MNHEY and SVGEGT. The CDR3 DNA is TGTGCCAGCAGTGCCTCGCGAGCGGGGGGGCGTGGCACGACGCAGTATTTT. It specifies CASSASRAGGRGTTQYF.

This sequence joins TRBV30 and TRBJ2-2, with a possible D match to TRBD2 (6 bases). CDR1 is GTSNPN and CDR2 is SVGIG in the germline V gene (reference sequence). Trimming removed 3 bases from V and 2 bases from J, with 16 bases in between. The CDR3 totals 16 residues. CDR3 sequence (DNA): TGTGCCTGGAGCCTCGGGTGGAGGGGAAACACCGGGGAGCTGTTTTTT. Amino acids: CAWSLGWRGNTGELFF.

The chain joins TRBV5-5 to TRBJ1-6, with a tentative D call TRBD1 (5 bases). CDR3 length: 13 residues. The germline CDR1 and CDR2 sequences are SGHKS and YYEKEE (reference sequence). Trimming took 0 bases from V and 10 from J, leaving 8 bases between them. The CDR3 here is CASSLAGGSPLHF. For the CDR3, the DNA is TGTGCCAGCAGCTTGGCGGGGGGATCACCCCTCCACTTT.

The chain joins TRBV29-1 to TRBJ2-3; 9 nucleotides match TRBD2. The V and J ends lost 5 bases and 1 base, in that order; junction bases with no gene match: 13. This CDR3 is 17 amino acids long. Germline V CDR1 and CDR2: SQVTM, ANQGSEA. The CDR3, as DNA: TGCAGCGTTTTTCCAAGTAGCGGGGGCGGCCGCACAGATACGCAGTATTTT. Translated: CSVFPSSGGGRTDTQYF.

This clone is a singleton in its sample. The rearrangement uses TRBV6-2 or TRBV6-3 and TRBJ2-7; D might be TRBD1 (5 bases). V lost 2 bases and J lost 2, with 13 bases in between. The CDR3 length is 15 residues. The germline gives CDR1 MNHEY, CDR2 SVGEGT. CDR3 sequence (DNA): TGTGCCAGCAGTTACGCCCCCGGCAGGGCCTACGAGCAGTACTTC. Translated: CASSYAPGRAYEQYF.

The chain is built from TRBV5-1 and TRBJ2-1, with D maybe TRBD1 (6 bases). Looked up from germline, CDR1 is SGHRS and CDR2 is YFSETQ. Trimming left V 2 bases short and J 7 bases short, with 7 bases between. The CDR3 runs 12 residues. In nucleotides, the CDR3 is TGCGCCAGCAGCTTCACAGGGAATGAGCAGTTCTTC. Residues: CASSFTGNEQFF.

The chain joins TRBV5-5 to TRBJ1-2; D call uncertain. Germline-derived CDR1 and CDR2 are SGHKS and YYEKEE (reference sequence). With 4 bases removed from V and 4 bases from J, the gap between germline ends came to 11 bases. This CDR3 is 13 amino acids long. The CDR3 is CASSPVPSYGYTF. In DNA, the CDR3 is TGTGCCAGCAGCCCGGTACCGAGCTATGGCTACACCTTC.

Only a few counts were recorded for this clone. The J gene is TRBJ2-1, the V gene TRBV6-1; D is uncertain. This CDR3 spans 15 amino acids. V lost 1 base, J lost 5 bases, and 12 bases lay in between. Germline V gene sequence: CDR1 MNHNS, CDR2 SASEGT. The CDR3 is CASSEGSFTNNEQFF. As DNA, the CDR3 is TGTGCCAGCAGTGAAGGGTCTTTTACAAACAATGAGCAGTTCTTC.

This clone was seen just once. The chain couples TRBV19 to TRBJ1-5, with 7 bases identical to TRBD1. Germline V gene data show CDR1 as LNHDA and CDR2 as SQIVND (reference sequence). The CDR3 contains 15 residues. V shed 5 bases and J 4 bases; nucleotides not matched to a gene: 8. The CDR3: CASSVTGAGNQPQHF. DNA for the CDR3: TGTGCCAGTAGTGTCACAGGGGCGGGGAATCAGCCCCAGCATTTT.

The J gene is TRBJ2-3, the V gene TRBV11-2; D is possibly TRBD1 (8 bases). This CDR3 has 17 amino acids. V lost 1 base to trimming and J lost 2 bases, with 16 bases between them. Germline V CDR1 and CDR2: SGHAT, FQNNGV. The CDR3 here is CASSLGHRGRATDTQYF. The DNA for the CDR3 is TGTGCCAGCAGCTTAGGACACAGGGGGAGGGCCACAGATACGCAGTATTTT.

This clone was observed a handful of times. V is TRBV7-8 and J is TRBJ2-2, with D possibly TRBD2 on 7 matching bases. The V gene's germline CDR1 is SGHVS and CDR2 FQNEAQ. The CDR3 has 16 residues. With 2 bases removed from V and 2 bases from J, the gap between germline ends came to 12 bases. This CDR3 is CASSLRGGANTGELFF. As DNA, the CDR3 is TGTGCCAGCAGCTTAAGAGGGGGGGCCAACACCGGGGAGCTGTTTTTT.

The J gene is TRBJ1-6, the V gene TRBV9; no clear D. Trimming cost V 3 bases and J 3 bases, with 13 bases left between them. CDR1 is SGDLS and CDR2 is YYNGEE in the germline V gene. The CDR3 is 16 amino acids. CDR3 in DNA: TGTGCCAGCAGCGGAGAAGTGAACCTCTATAATTCACCCCTCCACTTT. Translation: CASSGEVNLYNSPLHF.

The chain has TRBV10-3 and TRBJ1-1, with D uncertain. The CDR3 has 14 residues. The V gene lost 2 bases and the J gene lost 1 base, with 8 bases spanning the gap. CDR1 and CDR2 (germline): ENHRY, SYGVKD. CDR3 DNA sequence: TGTGCCATCAGTGAGAACAGAGAGAACACTGAAGCTTTCTTT. Translating it yields CAISENRENTEAFF.

This chain joins TRBV30 and TRBJ1-5; 9 bases map to TRBD1. The germline CDR1 and CDR2 sequences are GTSNPN and SVGIG (reference sequence). With 3 bases clipped from V and 5 bases from J, the junction kept 2 bases outside the gene matches. The CDR3 spans 13 residues. The CDR3 reads CAWSRTGDQPQHF. CDR3 bases: TGTGCCTGGAGCCGGACAGGGGATCAGCCCCAGCATTTT.

This clone is a singleton in its sample. The rearrangement uses TRBV10-1 and TRBJ1-4; 7 nucleotides match TRBD1. CDR1 is WNHNN and CDR2 is SYGVQD in the germline V gene (reference sequence). V lost 10 bases to trimming and J lost 4 bases; unmatched junction nucleotides: 9. The CDR3 consists of 14 residues. The CDR3 DNA follows: TGCGCCACCTCCCTGACAGGGCATAATGAAAAACTGTTTTTT. It codes for CATSLTGHNEKLFF.

The chain combines TRBV5-4 with TRBJ2-7; TRBD2 matches 8 bases. Germline V lookup: CDR1 SGHNT, CDR2 YYREEE (reference sequence). The length of the CDR3 is 15 residues. Here the CDR3 DNA reads TGTGCAAGTCAGGGCGGGGGGACCACGACCTACGAGCAGTACTTC. It encodes CASQGGGTTTYEQYF.

This sequence joins TRBV6-5 and TRBJ1-2; D might be TRBD1 (5 bases). V lost 4 bases and J lost 4, with 13 bases in between. The CDR3 covers 14 residues. Germline V CDR1 and CDR2: MNHEY, SVGAGI. CDR3 in DNA: TGTGCCAGCAGTTCCACAGGAGCCTCCTATGGCTACACCTTC. This sequence encodes CASSSTGASYGYTF.

The chain links TRBV7-9 to TRBJ1-6, with D perhaps matching TRBD1 (5 bases). V was cut by 2 bases and J by 10 bases, with 9 bases left in between. The CDR3 sequence is 13 residues long. Looked up from germline, CDR1 is SEHNR and CDR2 is FQNEAQ (reference sequence). The CDR3 nucleotides are TGTGCCAGCAGCTTACCAGGGTTCTCACCCCTCCACTTT. Its protein product is CASSLPGFSPLHF.

The V and J genes are TRBV6-2 or TRBV6-3 and TRBJ2-5, with 10 positions matching TRBD2. The CDR3 runs to 17 residues. Germline-derived CDR1 and CDR2 are MNHEY and SVGEGT. Losses at the gene ends were 3 bases for V and 5 bases for J; bases not matched to a gene: 12. CDR3 coding DNA: TGTGCCAGCAGTTATAGAAAGCGGGGGGGCCCGAGGGAGACCCAGTACTTC. Its protein is CASSYRKRGGPRETQYF.

This sequence joins TRBV28 and TRBJ2-7, with D perhaps TRBD2 (5 bases). The length of the CDR3 is 13 residues. CDR1 and CDR2 (germline): MDHEN, SYDVKM. V was shortened by 6 bases and J by 4 bases, with 13 bases between the two germline ends. In DNA, the CDR3 is TGTGCCAGCAGAGGACTCGCTCTATACGAGCAGTACTTC. This gives the protein CASRGLALYEQYF.

The V and J genes are TRBV15 and TRBJ2-3; TRBD2 matches at 10 bases. V lost 0 bases to trimming and J lost 4 bases; unmatched junction nucleotides: 1. The CDR3 loop spans 15 amino acids. CDR1 is LNHNV, CDR2 YYDKDF, per germline (reference sequence). This CDR3 reads CATSRDTSGADTQYF. The CDR3 DNA is TGTGCCACCAGCAGAGATACTAGCGGGGCAGATACGCAGTATTTT.

The chain is built from TRBV5-1 and TRBJ1-2, with 7 nucleotides matching TRBD1. This CDR3 spans 15 amino acids. J lost 3 bases, V lost 0 bases, and 5 bases had no gene match. The germline V gene encodes CDR1 SGHRS and CDR2 YFSETQ. The CDR3 coding sequence is TGCGCCAGCAGCTTGGACAGGGGAGTGGACTATGGCTACACCTTC. Residues: CASSLDRGVDYGYTF.

The J gene is TRBJ2-1, the V gene TRBV7-3; D might be TRBD1 (6 bases). The CDR3 is 16 residues long. Per the germline V gene, CDR1 is SGHTA and CDR2 is FQGTGA. Trimming stripped 1 base from V and 5 bases from J, with 15 bases between. The chain's CDR3 is CASSLIGTRNNNEQFF. CDR3 coding DNA: TGTGCCAGCAGCTTAATTGGGACACGGAACAACAATGAGCAGTTCTTC.

V gene TRBV15 combines with J gene TRBJ2-5; the D is unclear. The CDR3 consists of 13 residues. V dropped 3 bases and J dropped 1 base, with 6 bases sitting between them. Germline CDR1 is LNHNV and CDR2 is YYDKDF (reference sequence). CDR3 nucleotides: TGTGCCACCAGCAGTTATCCCCAAGAGACCCAGTACTTC. As protein: CATSSYPQETQYF.

The V gene is TRBV5-1, the J gene TRBJ2-1; weak D call: TRBD1 (5 bases). CDR1 and CDR2 from the germline V gene are SGHRS and YFSETQ. The CDR3 runs to 15 residues. The ends were cut back, 0 bases at V and 2 bases at J, with 9 bases in the middle. CDR3 loop: CASSLETAPYNEQFF. As DNA, the CDR3 is TGCGCCAGCAGCTTGGAGACAGCACCCTACAATGAGCAGTTCTTC.